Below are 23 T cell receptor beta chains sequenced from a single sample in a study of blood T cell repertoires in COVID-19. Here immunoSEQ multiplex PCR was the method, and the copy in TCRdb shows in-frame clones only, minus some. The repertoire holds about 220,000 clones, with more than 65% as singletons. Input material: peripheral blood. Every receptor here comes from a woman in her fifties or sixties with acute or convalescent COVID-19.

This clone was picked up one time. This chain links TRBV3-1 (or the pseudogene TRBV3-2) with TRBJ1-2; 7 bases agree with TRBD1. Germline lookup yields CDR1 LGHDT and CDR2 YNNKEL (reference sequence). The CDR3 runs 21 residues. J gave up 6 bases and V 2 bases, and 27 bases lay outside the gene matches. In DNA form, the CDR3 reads TGTGCCAGCAGCCAACTTACGACAGGGTTCGCTCCCCGGGGTTCTGGGAATGGCTACACCTTC. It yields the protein CASSQLTTGFAPRGSGNGYTF.

For the CDR3, the DNA is TGTGCCAGCAGCTCAACCGGGACAGGGGTTGGCTACACCTTC. Translating gives CASSSTGTGVGYTF. This chain links TRBV11-1 with TRBJ1-2, with 10 bases fitting TRBD1. V lost 4 bases to trimming and J lost 7 bases; unmatched junction nucleotides: 6. Germline V gene lookup returns CDR1 SGHAT and CDR2 FQDESV (reference sequence). The CDR3 has 14 amino acids.

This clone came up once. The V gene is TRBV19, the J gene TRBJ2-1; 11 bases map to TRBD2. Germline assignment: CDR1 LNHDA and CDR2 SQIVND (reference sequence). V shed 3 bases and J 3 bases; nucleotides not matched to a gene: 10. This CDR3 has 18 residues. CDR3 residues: CASSIRHSGGGLYNEQFF. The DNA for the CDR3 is TGTGCCAGTAGTATTAGACATAGCGGGGGGGGTCTCTACAATGAGCAGTTCTTC.

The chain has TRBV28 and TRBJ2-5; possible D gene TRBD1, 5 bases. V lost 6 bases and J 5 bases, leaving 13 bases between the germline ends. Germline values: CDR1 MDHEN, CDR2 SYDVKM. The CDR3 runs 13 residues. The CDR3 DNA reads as TGTGCCAGCAGCCCAGGGATCCAGGAGACCCAGTACTTC. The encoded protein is CASSPGIQETQYF.

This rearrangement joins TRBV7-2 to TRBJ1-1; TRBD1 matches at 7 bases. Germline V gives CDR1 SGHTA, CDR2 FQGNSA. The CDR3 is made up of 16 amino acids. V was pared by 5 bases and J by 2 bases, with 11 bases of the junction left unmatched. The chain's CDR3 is CASSVSPGTANTEAFF. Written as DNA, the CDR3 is TGTGCCAGCAGCGTCAGTCCCGGGACAGCTAACACTGAAGCTTTCTTT.

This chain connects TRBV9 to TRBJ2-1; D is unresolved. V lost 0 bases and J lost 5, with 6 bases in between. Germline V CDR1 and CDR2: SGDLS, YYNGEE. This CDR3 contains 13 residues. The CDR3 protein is CASSVVVDNEQFF. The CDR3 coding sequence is TGTGCCAGCAGCGTAGTGGTAGACAATGAGCAGTTCTTC. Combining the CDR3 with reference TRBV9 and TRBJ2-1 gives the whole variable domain DSGVTQTPKHLITATGQRVTLRCSPRSGDLSVYWYQQSLDQGLQFLIQYYNGEERAKGNILERFSAQQFPDLHSELNLSSLELGDSALYFCASSVVVDNEQFFGPGTRLTVL.

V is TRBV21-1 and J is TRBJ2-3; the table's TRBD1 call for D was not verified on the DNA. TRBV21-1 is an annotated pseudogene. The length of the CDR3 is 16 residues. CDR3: CASSKGAHPSTDTQYF. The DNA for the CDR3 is TGTGCCAGCAGCAAAGGGGCCCACCCTAGCACAGATACGCAGTATTTT.

Written as DNA, the CDR3 is TGTGCCAGCAGCCAAGATGTCGGTTGGACTGAAGCTTTCTTT. Protein product: CASSQDVGWTEAFF. This sequence joins TRBV3-1 (or the pseudogene TRBV3-2) and TRBJ1-1; no firm D call. The CDR3 length is 14 residues. Between the trimmed V and J ends, which lost 0 bases and 5 bases, there was a span of 10 bases. CDR1 is LGHDT and CDR2 is YNNKEL in the germline V gene (reference sequence).

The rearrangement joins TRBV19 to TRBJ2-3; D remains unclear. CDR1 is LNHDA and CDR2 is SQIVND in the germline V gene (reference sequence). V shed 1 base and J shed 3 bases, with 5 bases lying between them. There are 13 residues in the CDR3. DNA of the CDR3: TGTGCCAGTAGTATAGGACTTACAGATACGCAGTATTTT. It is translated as CASSIGLTDTQYF.

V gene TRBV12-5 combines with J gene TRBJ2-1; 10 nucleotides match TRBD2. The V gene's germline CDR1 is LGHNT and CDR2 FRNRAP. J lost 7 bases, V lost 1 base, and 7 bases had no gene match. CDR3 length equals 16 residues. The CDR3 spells CASGLARSGGANEQFF. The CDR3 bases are TGTGCTAGTGGTTTGGCAAGGAGCGGGGGGGCGAATGAGCAGTTCTTC.

Written as DNA, the CDR3 is TGTGCCAGCAGTTTATTTGGGGCAGGCACAGATACGCAGTATTTT. Its protein is CASSLFGAGTDTQYF. The rearrangement uses TRBV27 and TRBJ2-3; tentatively, D is TRBD1 (5 bases). The CDR3 runs to 15 residues. Germline lookup yields CDR1 MNHEY and CDR2 SMNVEV (reference sequence). Trimming stripped 1 base from V and 1 base from J, with 9 bases between.

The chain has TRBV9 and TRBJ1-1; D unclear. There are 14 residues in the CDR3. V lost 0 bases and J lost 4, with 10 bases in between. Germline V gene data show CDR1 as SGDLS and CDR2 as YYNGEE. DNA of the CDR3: TGTGCCAGCAGCGTAGGCCCCCCAGGCACTGAAGCTTTCTTT. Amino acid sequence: CASSVGPPGTEAFF.

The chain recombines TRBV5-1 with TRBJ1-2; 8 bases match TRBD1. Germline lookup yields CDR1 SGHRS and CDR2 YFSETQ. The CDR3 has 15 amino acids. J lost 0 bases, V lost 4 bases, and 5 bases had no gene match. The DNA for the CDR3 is TGCGCCAGCAGCCCACAGGGGGTAGCTAACTATGGCTACACCTTC. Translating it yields CASSPQGVANYGYTF. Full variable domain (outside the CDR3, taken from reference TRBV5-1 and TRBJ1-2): KAGVTQTPRYLIKTRGQQVTLSCSPISGHRSVSWYQQTPGQGLQFLFEYFSETQRNKGNFPGRFSGRQFSNSRSEMNVSTLELGDSALYLCASSPQGVANYGYTFGSGTRLTVV.

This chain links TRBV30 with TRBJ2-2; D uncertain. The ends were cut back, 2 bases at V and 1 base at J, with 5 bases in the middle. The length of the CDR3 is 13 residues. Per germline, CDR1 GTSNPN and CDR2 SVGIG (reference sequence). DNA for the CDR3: TGTGCCTGGAGTTCGTGGAACACCGGGGAGCTGTTTTTT. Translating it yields CAWSSWNTGELFF.

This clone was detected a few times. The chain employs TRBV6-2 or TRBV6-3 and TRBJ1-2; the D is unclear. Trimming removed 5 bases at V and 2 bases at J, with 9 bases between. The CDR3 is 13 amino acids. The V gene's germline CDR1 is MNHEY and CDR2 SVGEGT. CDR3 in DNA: TGTGCCAGCAGTACTCTCGCGAACTATGGCTACACCTTC. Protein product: CASSTLANYGYTF.

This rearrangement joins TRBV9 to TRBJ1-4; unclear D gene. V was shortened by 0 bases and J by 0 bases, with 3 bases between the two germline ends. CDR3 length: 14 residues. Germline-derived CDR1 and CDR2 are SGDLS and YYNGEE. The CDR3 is CASSVAATNEKLFF. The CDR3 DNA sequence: TGTGCCAGCAGCGTAGCAGCAACTAATGAAAAACTGTTTTTT. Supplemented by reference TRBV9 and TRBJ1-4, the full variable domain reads DSGVTQTPKHLITATGQRVTLRCSPRSGDLSVYWYQQSLDQGLQFLIQYYNGEERAKGNILERFSAQQFPDLHSELNLSSLELGDSALYFCASSVAATNEKLFFGSGTQLSVL.

CDR3 nucleotides: TGTGCCAGCAGCGGACGGGACAGCGGCGCCTTCTATGGCTACACCTTC. As protein: CASSGRDSGAFYGYTF. The rearrangement uses TRBV21-1 and TRBJ1-2; no check of the table's D call, TRBD1, against the DNA was made. TRBV21-1 is a known pseudogene. The CDR3 spans 16 residues.

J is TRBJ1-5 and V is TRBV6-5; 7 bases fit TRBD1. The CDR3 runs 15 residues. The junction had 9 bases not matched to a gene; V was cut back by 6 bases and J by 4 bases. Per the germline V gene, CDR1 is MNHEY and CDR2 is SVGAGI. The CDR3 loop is CASRVRTGGNQPQHF. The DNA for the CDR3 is TGTGCCAGCAGGGTGAGGACAGGCGGGAATCAGCCCCAGCATTTT.

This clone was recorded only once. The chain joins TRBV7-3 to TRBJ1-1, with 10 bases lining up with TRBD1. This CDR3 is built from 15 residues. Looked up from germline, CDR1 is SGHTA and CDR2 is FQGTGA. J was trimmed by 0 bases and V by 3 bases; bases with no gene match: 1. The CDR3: CASSLTGGMNTEAFF. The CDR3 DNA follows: TGTGCCAGCAGCTTGACAGGGGGCATGAACACTGAAGCTTTCTTT. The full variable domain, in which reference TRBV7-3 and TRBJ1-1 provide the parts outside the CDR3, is GAGVSQTPSNKVTEKGKYVELRCDPISGHTALYWYRQSLGQGPEFLIYFQGTGAADDSGLPNDRFFAVRPEGSVSTLKIQRTERGDSAVYLCASSLTGGMNTEAFFGQGTRLTVV.

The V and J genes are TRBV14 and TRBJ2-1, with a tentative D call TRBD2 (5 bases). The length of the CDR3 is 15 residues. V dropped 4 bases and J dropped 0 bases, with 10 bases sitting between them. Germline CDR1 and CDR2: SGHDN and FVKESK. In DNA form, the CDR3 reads TGTGCCAGCAGCCGTCCGGGGAGCTCCTACAATGAGCAGTTCTTC. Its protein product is CASSRPGSSYNEQFF.

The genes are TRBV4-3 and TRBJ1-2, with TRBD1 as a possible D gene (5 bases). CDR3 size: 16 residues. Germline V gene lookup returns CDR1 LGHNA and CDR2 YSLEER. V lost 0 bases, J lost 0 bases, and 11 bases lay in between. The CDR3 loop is CASSQDPAGTNYGYTF. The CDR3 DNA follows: TGCGCCAGCAGCCAAGATCCGGCAGGGACTAACTATGGCTACACCTTC.

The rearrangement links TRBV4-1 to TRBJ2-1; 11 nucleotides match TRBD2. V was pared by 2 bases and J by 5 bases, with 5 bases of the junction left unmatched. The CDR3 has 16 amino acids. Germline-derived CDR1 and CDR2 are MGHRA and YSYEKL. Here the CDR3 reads CASSQSLAGGNNEQFF. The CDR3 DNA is TGCGCCAGCAGCCAATCGCTAGCGGGGGGCAACAATGAGCAGTTCTTC.

CDR3 in DNA: TGTGCCAGCAGCCAAGTTGTCAGTAACGGGGATTATACGCAGTATTTT. The encoded protein is CASSQVVSNGDYTQYF. The rearrangement uses TRBV3-1 (or the pseudogene TRBV3-2) and TRBJ2-3, with D tentatively TRBD2 (5 bases). The CDR3 runs to 16 residues. The V and J ends lost 1 base and 7 bases respectively, with 18 bases between them. CDR1 is LGHDT and CDR2 is YNNKEL in the germline V gene (reference sequence).